The T cell receptor (beta chain) described here comes from a study of metastatic and nonmetastatic thyroid tumors. The V end was cut by 4 bases, the J end by 6 bases, with 10 bases between. The CDR3 spans 12 residues. Treatment of any kind had been given to no patient before thyroid surgery. TCRdb recomputed clones from the PCR reads via MiXCR. The sample carries 25,000 to 30,000 clones, roughly 17% recorded once. The chain is built from TRBV12-3 or TRBV12-4 and TRBJ2-7; TRBD2 is a possible D gene (6 bases). This sequence originates from a female donor with papillary thyroid cancer or a benign thyroid nodule (not recorded which). Some clones in this sample may be carry-over from other donors' samples. The sequencing sample was made of blood. DNA of the CDR3: TGTGCCAGCAGTTCCCAGACTAGCGAGCAGTACTTC. Its protein is CASSSQTSEQYF.